This T cell receptor beta chain was sequenced for a study of blood T cell repertoires in COVID-19. Trimming removed 2 bases from V and 2 bases from J; junction bases left unmatched: 13. Germline-derived CDR1 and CDR2 are SNHLY and FYNNEI. The CDR3 covers 19 residues. Generated by immunoSEQ multiplex PCR, the TCRdb table keeps only in-frame clones and is missing some. The sample yields 90,000 to 95,000 clones, around nine tenths seen once. The chain joins TRBV2 to TRBJ2-3; 10 nucleotides agree with TRBD2. The specimen sequenced was peripheral blood. The TCR was taken from a woman between 65 and 79 years old with acute or convalescent COVID-19. The CDR3 reads CASSEPRSSGGPDTDTQYF. CDR3 in DNA: TGTGCCAGCAGTGAACCTAGGTCTAGCGGGGGCCCCGACACAGATACGCAGTATTTT.